This TCR beta chain derives from a study of cytomegalovirus exposure and HLA in healthy donors. The study's findings and limits: A previous analysis found most TCR beta V segments productive roughly 90% or roughly 30% of the time.

About this clone: The antigen is not known.

Primers for the PCR totalled 60 Vbeta and 13 Jbeta. In the authors' methods: Among the unique TCR beta chains that a later analysis counted, about 79 million in all, 10 million to 11 million were shared. Clones were read by immunoSEQ multiplex PCR, and TCRdb kept only the in-frame ones, dropping some. The V and J calls and clone size were taken over from that table, and D and trimming were inferred from the DNA. The sample contains 220,000 or so clones, roughly 75% of which appear only once. Input material: PBMCs. This sequence was found in a woman in her twenties or thirties in good health and CMV-seronegative.

CDR3 sequence reads: CASSGTVWRGKNIQYF. The CDR3 nucleotides read TGTGCCAGCAGTGGTACGGTATGGCGGGGCAAAAACATTCAGTACTTC. The chain employs TRBV2 and TRBJ2-4, with D maybe TRBD2 (6 bases). Germline CDR1 reads SNHLY; CDR2 reads FYNNEI. The CDR3 length is 16 residues. Trimming shortened V by 4 bases and J by 3 bases, and 16 bases separated the two germline ends.